A single sample gave rise to the 21 T cell receptor beta chains below, sequenced in a study of T cell responses to AZD1222 COVID-19 vaccine. TCRdb's copy holds only in-frame clones and misses some; the assay was immunoSEQ multiplex PCR. The repertoire includes roughly 140,000 clones, 93% of them detected once, and roughly 12% sits in the top ten. The sequences come from peripheral blood, collected after recovery from COVID-19. The receptors derive from an adult who had recovered from COVID-19.

CDR3 residues: CASSQEAGTDTQYF. In DNA form, the CDR3 reads TGTGCCAGCAGCCAAGAAGCGGGTACAGATACGCAGTATTTT. The rearrangement joins TRBV3-1 (or the pseudogene TRBV3-2) to TRBJ2-3; maybe TRBD2 (6 bases). Germline V gene lookup returns CDR1 LGHDT and CDR2 YNNKEL (reference sequence). With 0 bases removed from V and 3 bases from J, the gap between germline ends came to 7 bases. The CDR3 consists of 14 residues.

This clone was observed a single time. The rearrangement uses TRBV2 and TRBJ1-5; D is unclear. CDR1 and CDR2 (germline): SNHLY, FYNNEI. This CDR3 contains 13 residues. The V gene lost 9 bases and the J gene lost 7 bases, with 16 bases spanning the gap. CDR3 nucleotides: TGTGCCAGTGTTTGGAGGGAAGGACAGCCCCAGCATTTT. It yields the protein CASVWREGQPQHF.

V and J are TRBV28 and TRBJ1-2, with 7 bases identical to TRBD1. Trimming removed 6 bases from V and 3 bases from J; junction bases left unmatched: 13. This CDR3 contains 16 residues. Germline loops: CDR1 MDHEN, CDR2 SYDVKM. The DNA of the CDR3 is TGTGCCAGCAGACAGAGACAGGGACAAGCGTACTATGGCTACACCTTC. Translated, it gives CASRQRQGQAYYGYTF.

A word on this clone: Other DNA sequences in this specimen translate into the identical CDR3. CDR3 region: CASSSGLADQETQYF. The CDR3 DNA follows: TGCGCCAGCAGCTCGGGACTAGCGGACCAAGAGACCCAGTACTTC. This chain uses TRBV5-1 with TRBJ2-5; 11 positions agree with TRBD2. This CDR3 has 15 amino acids. Germline V lookup: CDR1 SGHRS, CDR2 YFSETQ. With V trimmed by 3 bases and J by 0 bases, 1 base remained unmatched.

This clone was seen only once. The V and J genes are TRBV28 and TRBJ1-4; D call uncertain. Between the trimmed V and J ends, which lost 3 bases and 3 bases, there was a span of 8 bases. The CDR3 totals 14 residues. Germline V gene data show CDR1 as MDHEN and CDR2 as SYDVKM. CDR3 sequence reads: CASSFGVSNEKLFF. CDR3 DNA sequence: TGTGCCAGCAGTTTCGGGGTGTCTAATGAAAAACTGTTTTTT.

The chain couples TRBV6-5 to TRBJ2-1, with a tentative D call TRBD2 (6 bases). V was shortened by 8 bases and J by 7 bases, with 18 bases between the two germline ends. Per germline, CDR1 MNHEY and CDR2 SVGAGI. The CDR3 spans 14 residues. In DNA form, the CDR3 reads TGTGCCAGCGCTGTGGGACTTGGGACGAATGAGCAGTTCTTC. Amino acids: CASAVGLGTNEQFF.

The chain carries TRBV27 and TRBJ2-4, with D unclear. The CDR3 covers 16 residues. V was pared by 5 bases and J by 0 bases, with 14 bases between. The germline gives CDR1 MNHEY, CDR2 SMNVEV (reference sequence). The CDR3 region has the DNA TGTGCCAGCAGTCCCATAGGACGCGAAGCCAAAAACATTCAGTACTTC. Protein sequence: CASSPIGREAKNIQYF.

This sequence joins TRBV7-9 and TRBJ2-7, with a possible D match to TRBD2 (7 bases). In germline, CDR1 is SEHNR, CDR2 FQNEAQ (reference sequence). The CDR3 consists of 14 residues. Trimming pared 2 bases from V and 5 bases from J, leaving 13 bases between. CDR3 DNA: TGTGCCAGCAGCTTATTCGGGGGGCATAACGAGCAGTACTTC. Translation: CASSLFGGHNEQYF. Together with reference TRBV7-9 and TRBJ2-7, the CDR3 gives the full variable domain: DTGVSQNPRHKITKRGQNVTFRCDPISEHNRLYWYRQTLGQGPEFLTYFQNEAQLEKSRLLSDRFSAERPKGSFSTLEIQRTEQGDSAMYLCASSLFGGHNEQYFGPGTRLTVT.

The rearrangement links TRBV4-1 to TRBJ2-7; no clear D. The CDR3 is made up of 13 amino acids. The germline gives CDR1 MGHRA, CDR2 YSYEKL. The V end lost 0 bases, the J end lost 5 bases, and 8 bases lay between the germline ends. The CDR3 loop reads CASSQDQSDEQYF. CDR3 DNA: TGCGCCAGCAGCCAAGATCAGTCAGACGAGCAGTACTTC.

This clone showed up just once. The chain has TRBV13 and TRBJ2-7; TRBD2 matches at 10 bases. Losses at the gene ends were 0 bases for V and 4 bases for J; bases not matched to a gene: 3. The CDR3 runs to 15 residues. Germline values: CDR1 PRHDT, CDR2 FYEKMQ (reference sequence). The CDR3 DNA reads TGTGCCAGCAGCTTAGGACTAGCGGGAATTTACGAGCAGTACTTC. The encoded protein is CASSLGLAGIYEQYF.

The chain couples TRBV10-3 to TRBJ2-3; TRBD1 agrees at 8 bases. CDR3 size: 15 residues. Germline lookup yields CDR1 ENHRY and CDR2 SYGVKD. The ends lost 6 bases at V and 4 bases at J; junction bases unmatched: 9. CDR3 bases: TGTGCCATCAGGCGACAGGGGACGCGTCCAGATACGCAGTATTTT. The encoded protein is CAIRRQGTRPDTQYF.

This sequence joins TRBV5-4 and TRBJ2-3; no definite D call. The V and J ends lost 4 bases and 6 bases respectively, with 18 bases between them. The CDR3 extends over 15 amino acids. Looked up from germline, CDR1 is SGHNT and CDR2 is YYREEE (reference sequence). CDR3 protein: CASSSGVGGWDTQYF. The CDR3 bases are TGTGCCAGCAGCAGTGGGGTGGGTGGATGGGATACGCAGTATTTT.

The chain combines TRBV13 with TRBJ2-7; TRBD2 agrees at 14 bases. CDR1 is PRHDT, CDR2 FYEKMQ, per germline (reference sequence). V was clipped by 4 bases and J by 4 bases; unmatched bases: 21. CDR3 length: 21 amino acids. The CDR3 DNA sequence: TGTGCCAGCAGCTCCGGGGGGGGACTAGCGGGAGTTATGGCGGGATATTACGAGCAGTACTTC. Its protein is CASSSGGGLAGVMAGYYEQYF. Together with reference TRBV13 and TRBJ2-7, the CDR3 gives the full variable domain: AAGVIQSPRHLIKEKRETATLKCYPIPRHDTVYWYQQGPGQDPQFLISFYEKMQSDKGSIPDRFSAQQFSDYHSELNMSSLELGDSALYFCASSSGGGLAGVMAGYYEQYFGPGTRLTVT.

The gene calls are TRBV2 and TRBJ1-5; unclear D gene. Deletions cut 0 bases from V and 7 bases from J, with 16 bases between. The length of the CDR3 is 16 residues. CDR1 and CDR2 from the germline V gene are SNHLY and FYNNEI. The CDR3 protein is CASSEARRILGQPQHF. In DNA, the CDR3 is TGTGCCAGCAGTGAAGCAAGGCGGATCCTCGGGCAGCCCCAGCATTTT.

This clone was detected only a few times. This chain uses TRBV18 with TRBJ2-5; no reliable D call. V gave up 2 bases and J gave up 2 bases, with 6 bases separating them. The CDR3 has 13 amino acids. CDR1 and CDR2 (germline): KGHSH, LQKENI. The CDR3 loop is CASSPSVQETQYF. CDR3 nucleotides: TGTGCCAGCTCACCAAGCGTTCAAGAGACCCAGTACTTC. Full variable domain (outside the CDR3, taken from reference TRBV18 and TRBJ2-5): NAGVMQNPRHLVRRRGQEARLRCSPMKGHSHVYWYRQLPEEGLKFMVYLQKENIIDESGMPKERFSAEFPKEGPSILRIQQVVRGDSAAYFCASSPSVQETQYFGPGTRLLVL.

The chain recombines TRBV2 with TRBJ2-2; D is ambiguous. V lost 6 bases to trimming and J lost 3 bases, with 2 bases between them. CDR3 length: 11 amino acids. Germline V gives CDR1 SNHLY, CDR2 FYNNEI. Here the CDR3 reads CASRDTGELFF. The CDR3 nucleotides are TGTGCCAGCAGAGACACCGGGGAGCTGTTTTTT.

The chain has TRBV28 and TRBJ2-5; 8 bases are a match to TRBD2. V lost 8 bases, J lost 4 bases, and 9 bases stayed unmatched. Germline CDR1 MDHEN, CDR2 SYDVKM. The CDR3 is 14 amino acids. The CDR3 loop reads CASRAGGRSETQYF. The CDR3 nucleotides read TGTGCCAGCCGGGCGGGAGGTCGGTCAGAGACCCAGTACTTC.

This clone was counted a single time. This chain's CDR3 is CASSEGLWAFF. The CDR3 DNA reads as TGTGCCAGCAGTGAAGGGTTGTGGGCTTTCTTT. The chain links TRBV6-1 to TRBJ1-1; D is unclear. The CDR3 contains 11 residues. From germline, CDR1 is MNHNS and CDR2 SASEGT. Trimming removed 1 base at V and 11 bases at J, with 8 bases between.

The chain has TRBV24-1 and TRBJ2-2; TRBD1 matches at 7 bases. J lost 4 bases, V lost 2 bases, and 18 bases had no gene match. In germline, CDR1 is KGHDR, CDR2 SFDVKD. This CDR3 region has 20 residues. CDR3 sequence reads: CATSDSLSDRSAFGTGELFF. For the CDR3, the DNA is TGTGCCACCAGTGATTCCCTATCGGACAGGTCAGCCTTCGGCACCGGGGAGCTGTTTTTT.

V gene TRBV4-1 combines with J gene TRBJ1-4, with TRBD1 identical over 7 bases. The CDR3 has 16 amino acids. Germline V lookup: CDR1 MGHRA, CDR2 YSYEKL. V shed 4 bases and J 2 bases; nucleotides not matched to a gene: 7. CDR3 region: CASSPHPGQTNEKLFF. In DNA form, the CDR3 reads TGCGCCAGCAGCCCCCATCCGGGACAGACTAATGAAAAACTGTTTTTT.

This clone was seen just once. This chain joins TRBV30 and TRBJ2-7, with D perhaps TRBD2 (5 bases). V was pared by 1 base and J by 1 base, with 20 bases between. Germline V gene data show CDR1 as GTSNPN and CDR2 as SVGIG (reference sequence). The CDR3 sequence is 17 residues long. CDR3 nucleotides: TGTGCCTGGAGTGGTAGTGTCCTTTCTAGCTCTTCCTACGAGCAGTACTTC. Translation gives CAWSGSVLSSSSYEQYF.